The clone carrying this T cell receptor beta chain was found a few times. The target antigen is unknown. Attachment of unique molecular identifiers was made to individual cDNA molecules. TCRdb reprocessed the 5' RACE reads via MiXCR and lists one record per CDR3 protein. The table has some 48,000 distinct CDR3 sequences, roughly 6.2% seen once. Germline V gene lookup returns CDR1 SGHRS and CDR2 YFSETQ. CDR3 length equals 15 residues. The V and J ends lost 5 bases and 4 bases, in that order; junction bases with no gene match: 12. This entry is derived from a study of early T cells in non-severe SARS-CoV-2 infection. Turning to the study itself: Unsorted whole blood bulk RNA was sequenced, with unpaired chains.

Findings of the study overall: The VDJdb matching leaned toward anti-spike CD8 responses and overlooked private and CD4 specificities.

The sequences come from whole blood, collected at baseline. This receptor was identified in an adult who was a healthcare worker with PCR-confirmed SARS-CoV-2 infection or an uninfected control (not recorded which). The rearrangement joins TRBV5-1 to TRBJ2-7; 7 bases are shared with TRBD1. The CDR3 coding sequence is TGCGCCAGCAGATTGAACAGGGGCTTCGATTACGAGCAGTACTTC. Amino acid sequence: CASRLNRGFDYEQYF.